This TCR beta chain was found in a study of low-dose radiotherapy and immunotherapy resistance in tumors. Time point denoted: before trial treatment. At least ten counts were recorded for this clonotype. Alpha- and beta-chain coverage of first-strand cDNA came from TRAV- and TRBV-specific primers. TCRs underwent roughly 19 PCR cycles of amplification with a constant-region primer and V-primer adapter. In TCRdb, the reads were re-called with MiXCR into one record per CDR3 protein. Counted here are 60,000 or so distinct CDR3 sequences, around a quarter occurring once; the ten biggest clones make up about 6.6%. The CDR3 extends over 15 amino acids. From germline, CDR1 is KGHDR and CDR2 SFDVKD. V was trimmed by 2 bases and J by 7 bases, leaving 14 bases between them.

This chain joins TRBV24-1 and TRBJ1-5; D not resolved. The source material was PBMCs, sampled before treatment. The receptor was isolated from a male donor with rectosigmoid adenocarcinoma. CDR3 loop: CATSDSSGPQQPQHF. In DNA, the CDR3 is TGTGCCACCAGTGATTCCTCCGGCCCGCAGCAGCCCCAGCATTTT.